This TCR beta chain is drawn from a study of T cell responses to AZD1222 COVID-19 vaccine. Overall study context: Some second doses came at about 4 weeks and others at about 12 weeks; these were pooled.

With 3 bases removed from V and 2 bases from J, the gap between germline ends came to 12 bases. Germline V gene data show CDR1 as SGDLS and CDR2 as YYNGEE. The CDR3 loop spans 15 amino acids. Regarding the study as a whole: The study sampled repertoires only after the peak T cell response. After two AZD1222 doses, spike-specific TCR breadth and depth rose versus day 0.

Assay: immunoSEQ multiplex PCR; the TCRdb copy retains only in-frame clones and omits some. The repertoire holds over 95,000 clones, with roughly 90% as singletons. Of note for this clone: Antigen: not known.

This TCR came from an adult in good health. This material consisted of peripheral blood, taken on day 0 of AZD1222 vaccination. V is TRBV9 and J is TRBJ1-3; the D gene is possibly TRBD1 (5 bases). The DNA of the CDR3 is TGTGCCAGCAGCGAGAAAGGGGTGACTGGAAACACCATATATTTT. As protein: CASSEKGVTGNTIYF.